Described below is a single T cell receptor beta chain sequence and its context. This CDR3 is built from 13 residues. The germline gives CDR1 SGHRS, CDR2 YFSETQ. Between the trimmed V and J ends, which lost 4 bases and 0 bases, there was a span of 8 bases. Sequencing used immunoSEQ multiplex PCR; TCRdb keeps in-frame clones, though not all of them. The sample lists tens of thousands of clones, roughly 90% occurring once. The entry originates in a study of T cells after somatic rescue of genetic block. V gene TRBV5-1 combines with J gene TRBJ2-7, with D possibly TRBD2 on 6 matching bases. This clonotype originated in a young man. Sequences were obtained from peripheral blood mononuclear cells (PBMCs). The DNA for the CDR3 is TGCGCCAGCAGCCCGGGACTCTCCTACGAGCAGTACTTC. It encodes CASSPGLSYEQYF.